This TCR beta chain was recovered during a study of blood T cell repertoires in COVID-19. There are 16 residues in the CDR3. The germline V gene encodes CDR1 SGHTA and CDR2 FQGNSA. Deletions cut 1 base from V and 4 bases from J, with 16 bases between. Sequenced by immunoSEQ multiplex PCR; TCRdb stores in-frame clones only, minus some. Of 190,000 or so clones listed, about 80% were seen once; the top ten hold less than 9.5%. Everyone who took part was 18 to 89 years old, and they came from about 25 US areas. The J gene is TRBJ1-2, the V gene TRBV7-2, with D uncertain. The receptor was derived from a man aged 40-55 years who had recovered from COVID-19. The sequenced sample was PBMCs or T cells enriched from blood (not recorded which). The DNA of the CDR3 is TGTGCCAGCAGCTTAGTGGCGGGAGCCCAAGGCTATGGCTACACCTTC. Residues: CASSLVAGAQGYGYTF.